The clone carrying this T cell receptor beta chain was seen ten or more times. This specimen comes from a study of blood T cells in healthy people across ages. Trimming left V 6 bases short and J 3 bases short, with 9 bases between. Germline V gene data show CDR1 as SEHNR and CDR2 as FQNEAQ (reference sequence). The CDR3 contains 12 residues. A second roughly 6 to 11 cycle PCR used barcoded and J-beta primers. TCRdb fed the 5' RACE reads into MiXCR, producing one record per CDR3 protein. The profile covers 1.5 million to 2 million distinct CDR3 sequences, with roughly 32% appearing a single time and roughly 10% taken by the ten largest.

This receptor was obtained from a young woman in good health. Material for sequencing was blood. The chain joins TRBV7-9 to TRBJ2-7; no definite D call. The CDR3 reads CASSLLVYEQYF. The CDR3, as DNA: TGTGCCAGCAGTCTCTTAGTCTACGAGCAGTACTTC.